Below, 17 T cell receptor beta chains from the same sample are listed, as sequenced in a study of blood T cells in healthy people across ages. For the second PCR, which ran for about 6 to 11 cycles, a sample-barcoded 5' primer and a J-beta primer mix were used. MiXCR, applied by TCRdb to the 5' RACE reads, yields one record per CDR3 protein. The table includes around 1.1 million distinct CDR3 sequences, approximately 38% detected once. The sample was blood. Receptors originate from a man aged 18 to 29 in good health.

The count of this clonotype is one. The chain couples TRBV29-1 to TRBJ1-1; 8 bases match TRBD1. This CDR3 spans 12 amino acids. J gave up 4 bases and V 6 bases, and 4 bases lay outside the gene matches. Germline V gives CDR1 SQVTM, CDR2 ANQGSEA. The CDR3 bases are TGCAGCGTCGTTACAGGGGGCACTGAAGCTTTCTTT. This encodes CSVVTGGTEAFF.

This clonotype has a handful of counts. This sequence joins TRBV12-3 or TRBV12-4 and TRBJ1-2; 7 bases line up with TRBD1. J gave up 1 base and V 3 bases, and 2 bases lay outside the gene matches. The CDR3 is made up of 14 amino acids. CDR3 sequence: CASSLGQFNYGYTF. The DNA for the CDR3 is TGTGCCAGCAGTTTGGGACAGTTTAACTATGGCTACACCTTC.

Only one count was recorded for this clonotype. One end of the junction fails to match germline, which may point to a read error. CDR3 DNA sequence: TGTGCCATCAGTGGTCCCGGGACTAGAGCCTACAAGCAGTACTTC. It codes for CAISGPGTRAYKQYF. The genes are TRBV10-3 and TRBJ2-7, with TRBD2 identical over 8 bases. The CDR3 covers 15 residues. Germline V gives CDR1 ENHRY, CDR2 SYGVKD.

This clonotype was seen more than once but under ten times. This chain uses TRBV4-2 with TRBJ1-5; D is ambiguous. The CDR3 contains 15 residues. The germline gives CDR1 LGHNA, CDR2 YNFKEQ. V lost 0 bases and J 1 base, leaving 7 bases between the germline ends. CDR3 region: CASSQDSPSNQPQHF. DNA of the CDR3: TGTGCCAGCAGCCAAGATAGCCCCAGCAATCAGCCCCAGCATTTT.

This clonotype was observed a few times. This rearrangement joins TRBV12-3 or TRBV12-4 to TRBJ1-5; D gene unclear. CDR3 length: 16 residues. The germline V and J ends were trimmed by 5 bases and 9 bases, with 23 bases remaining between them. The DNA of the CDR3 is TGTGCCAGCAGTCCCGGAGGGAGATCATCCGGGTCGCCCCAGCATTTT. This translates into CASSPGGRSSGSPQHF.

In this sample, this clonotype turned up a few times. The chain links TRBV4-3 to TRBJ1-2, with D possibly TRBD1 on 6 matching bases. Between the trimmed V and J ends, which lost 0 bases and 8 bases, there was a span of 13 bases. Germline values: CDR1 LGHNA, CDR2 YSLEER. The CDR3 consists of 14 residues. In DNA, the CDR3 is TGCGCCAGCAGCCAAGAAAGCACAGGGCGAGGCTACACCTTC. Protein sequence: CASSQESTGRGYTF.

The V call is TRBV6-5, the J call TRBJ1-2; possible D gene TRBD1, 6 bases. Germline CDR1 MNHEY, CDR2 SVGAGI. Between the trimmed V and J ends, which lost 5 bases and 4 bases, there was a span of 11 bases. The CDR3 runs 13 residues. CDR3 sequence (DNA): TGTGCCAGCAGTCCCCGGGGGGCCTATGGCTACACCTTC. This translates into CASSPRGAYGYTF.

This clonotype appeared many times. The rearrangement links TRBV20-1 to TRBJ1-2; D is possibly TRBD1 (5 bases). The CDR3 sequence is 13 residues long. Germline V gene lookup returns CDR1 DFQATT and CDR2 SNEGSKA (reference sequence). Trimming cost V 5 bases and J 3 bases, with 13 bases left between them. CDR3 amino acids: CSALPQGDYGYTF. Here the CDR3 DNA reads TGCAGTGCTCTACCTCAGGGCGACTATGGCTACACCTTC.

About this clonotype itself: A read error is possible here, since a much larger clone lies one base away. The chain uses TRBV7-7 and TRBJ2-3, with 11 bases fitting TRBD2. Germline CDR1 SSHAT, CDR2 FNYEAQ (reference sequence). The CDR3 covers 15 residues. DNA of the CDR3: TGTGCTAGCAGCTTGAGACTAGCGGGGATAGATACGCGGTATTTT. Residues: CASSLRLAGIDTRYF.

This clonotype appeared a few times. At one end the junction does not follow the germline gene, possibly because of a read error. This chain joins TRBV6-5 and TRBJ1-2; D is undetermined. The CDR3 consists of 18 residues. CDR1 is MNHEY and CDR2 is SVGAGI in the germline V gene. Written as DNA, the CDR3 is TGTACCAGCAGTTACGGCTATGCCCGGGCAGCTACTAACTATGGCTACACCTTC. Translating gives CTSSYGYARAATNYGYTF.

The chain uses TRBV3-1 and TRBJ1-2, with D hard to call. The CDR3 extends over 12 amino acids. Germline V gives CDR1 LGHDT, CDR2 YNNKEL (reference sequence). V lost 7 bases, J lost 8 bases, and 14 bases lay in between. The DNA for the CDR3 is TGTGCCAGCATCGGGCGAGTCGGCGGCTACACCTTC. This codes for CASIGRVGGYTF.

This clonotype showed up just a few times. The rearrangement links TRBV7-9 to TRBJ1-1, with no clear D. Deletions cut 0 bases from V and 5 bases from J, with 13 bases between. This CDR3 spans 15 amino acids. CDR1 and CDR2 (germline): SEHNR, FQNEAQ (reference sequence). In DNA form, the CDR3 reads TGTGCCAGCAGCTTAGCGCTCGGAGATTATACTGAAGCTTTCTTT. Its translation: CASSLALGDYTEAFF. Based on the CDR3 plus reference TRBV7-9 and TRBJ1-1, the full variable domain is DTGVSQNPRHKITKRGQNVTFRCDPISEHNRLYWYRQTLGQGPEFLTYFQNEAQLEKSRLLSDRFSAERPKGSFSTLEIQRTEQGDSAMYLCASSLALGDYTEAFFGQGTRLTVV.

In this sample, this clonotype turned up a few times. This chain uses TRBV6-2 or TRBV6-3 with TRBJ1-5, with D possibly being TRBD1 (5 bases). V lost 4 bases to trimming and J lost 5 bases, with 12 bases between them. In germline, CDR1 is MNHEY, CDR2 SVGEGT. The CDR3 has 14 residues. The CDR3 sequence: CASSWGRADQPQHF. The CDR3 nucleotides read TGTGCCAGCAGTTGGGGCAGGGCGGATCAGCCCCAGCATTTT.

The V call is TRBV7-3, the J call TRBJ2-1, with 8 nucleotides matching TRBD2. Germline CDR1 reads SGHTA; CDR2 reads FQGTGA. With 0 bases clipped from V and 9 bases from J, the junction kept 13 bases outside the gene matches. The CDR3 contains 17 residues. The CDR3 DNA is TGTGCCAGCAGCTTAACGGAAAGCGGGGGCACCAGTACTGAGCAGTTCTTC. This translates into CASSLTESGGTSTEQFF.

The chain combines TRBV4-1 with TRBJ2-3; TRBD2 aligns across 15 bases. The CDR3 has 19 residues. With V trimmed by 1 base and J by 0 bases, 5 bases remained unmatched. CDR1 is MGHRA and CDR2 is YSYEKL in the germline V gene. CDR3 coding DNA: TGCGCCAGCAGCCAAGTAGGGACTAGCGGGGGGTTAAGCACAGATACGCAGTATTTT. Translated, it gives CASSQVGTSGGLSTDTQYF.

In its sample, this clonotype was seen a few times. This rearrangement joins TRBV30 to TRBJ2-3, with D unresolved. Germline-derived CDR1 and CDR2 are GTSNPN and SVGIG (reference sequence). V lost 0 bases and J lost 0, with 10 bases in between. This CDR3 contains 15 residues. The CDR3 here is CAWSVGLRSTDTQYF. The DNA of the CDR3 is TGTGCCTGGAGTGTAGGTCTCCGGAGCACAGATACGCAGTATTTT.

This clonotype was counted a few times. The V call is TRBV3-1, the J call TRBJ2-7, with D possibly TRBD1 on 5 matching bases. This CDR3 region has 17 residues. Trimming removed 1 base at V and 7 bases at J, with 23 bases between. Per the germline V gene, CDR1 is LGHDT and CDR2 is YNNKEL (reference sequence). CDR3 in amino acids: CASSQVSTEKITVEQYF. The DNA for the CDR3 is TGTGCCAGCAGCCAAGTTTCGACAGAAAAGATTACGGTGGAGCAGTACTTC.